The 27 T cell receptor beta chains presented below share a single source sample, sequenced in a study of OX40 agonist ivuxolimab in advanced cancers. TCRdb's table, derived via immunoSEQ multiplex PCR, lists solely in-frame clones and lacks some. The sample shows about 20,000 clones, around nine tenths of them seen only once. Sequencing used CD4+ or CD8+ T cells sorted from blood, obtained in a trial of the OX40 agonist ivuxolimab. These receptors were collected from an adult with an advanced solid tumor such as melanoma, head and neck, liver or kidney cancer.

The chain links TRBV5-5 to TRBJ2-7; 9 bases map to TRBD1. V lost 7 bases and J lost 5; bases outside the gene matches: 13. The V gene's germline CDR1 is SGHKS and CDR2 YYEKEE (reference sequence). This CDR3 contains 15 residues. As DNA, the CDR3 is TGTGCCAGCGGCGACACGGGACAGGGCGTCCACGAGCAGTACTTC. Residues: CASGDTGQGVHEQYF.

This clone was observed a few times. The rearrangement joins TRBV4-1 to TRBJ2-7; perhaps D is TRBD1 or TRBD2 (5 bases each). The germline V and J ends were trimmed by 1 base and 4 bases, with 14 bases remaining between them. CDR3 length equals 15 residues. Germline CDR1 and CDR2: MGHRA and YSYEKL. The CDR3 here is CASSQGVGDGYEQYF. CDR3 in DNA: TGCGCCAGCAGCCAAGGTGTGGGGGATGGGTACGAGCAGTACTTC.

V and J are TRBV29-1 and TRBJ2-7; 7 bases fit TRBD1. The CDR3 runs 13 residues. CDR1 is SQVTM and CDR2 is ANQGSEA in the germline V gene. J gave up 2 bases and V 0 bases, and 1 base lay outside the gene matches. The CDR3 protein is CSVEEGTAYEQYF. DNA for the CDR3: TGCAGCGTTGAAGAGGGGACAGCCTACGAGCAGTACTTC.

The chain carries TRBV13 and TRBJ1-2; weak D call: TRBD1 (5 bases). The CDR3 runs 14 residues. Germline V gene lookup returns CDR1 PRHDT and CDR2 FYEKMQ (reference sequence). V was cut by 1 base and J by 4 bases, with 10 bases left in between. The CDR3 DNA follows: TGTGCCAGCAGCTTAGACCTCGGGGGCTATGGCTACACCTTC. Translating it yields CASSLDLGGYGYTF.

V usage is TRBV29-1 and J usage is TRBJ2-7, with D hard to call. The CDR3 covers 14 residues. Deletions cut 5 bases from V and 2 bases from J, with 16 bases between. Germline assignment: CDR1 SQVTM and CDR2 ANQGSEA. The CDR3 nucleotides read TGCAGCGTTTTCTTCGACACGCAAACCTACGAGCAGTACTTC. Its translation is CSVFFDTQTYEQYF.

The J gene is TRBJ2-1, the V gene TRBV4-3; D is unresolved. The V and J ends lost 4 bases and 6 bases respectively, with 10 bases between them. The CDR3 spans 13 residues. CDR1 is LGHNA, CDR2 YSLEER, per germline. The CDR3 bases are TGCGCCAGCAGCCCATCCCACAGCAATGAGCAGTTCTTC. Its translation: CASSPSHSNEQFF.

The chain employs TRBV29-1 and TRBJ2-1; 13 bases fit TRBD2. The junction had 17 bases not matched to a gene; V was cut back by 7 bases and J by 5 bases. Germline V gene sequence: CDR1 SQVTM, CDR2 ANQGSEA. This CDR3 is 18 amino acids long. The CDR3 sequence: CSARGTSGGAGFHNEQFF. In DNA form, the CDR3 reads TGCAGCGCCCGAGGAACTAGCGGGGGGGCAGGCTTCCACAATGAGCAGTTCTTC.

V gene TRBV28 combines with J gene TRBJ2-2, with 7 bases matching TRBD1. This CDR3 is built from 15 residues. Germline assignment: CDR1 MDHEN and CDR2 SYDVKM. V lost 3 bases and J lost 4; bases outside the gene matches: 5. This chain's CDR3 is CASSFWAGGTGELFF. The CDR3 DNA follows: TGTGCCAGCAGTTTTTGGGCAGGGGGCACCGGGGAGCTGTTTTTT.

The chain links TRBV11-2 to TRBJ1-3, with D possibly being TRBD1 (6 bases). V gave up 10 bases and J gave up 0 bases, with 19 bases separating them. The CDR3 spans 16 residues. Germline-derived CDR1 and CDR2 are SGHAT and FQNNGV. The CDR3 sequence: CATEGGTISSGNTIYF. CDR3 nucleotides: TGTGCCACCGAAGGTGGGACAATCAGCTCTGGAAACACCATATATTTT. Full variable domain (rest looked up from reference TRBV11-2 and TRBJ1-3): EAGVAQSPRYKIIEKRQSVAFWCNPISGHATLYWYQQILGQGPKLLIQFQNNGVVDDSQLPKDRFSAERLKGVDSTLKIQPAKLEDSAVYLCATEGGTISSGNTIYFGEGSWLTVV.

The chain uses TRBV27 and TRBJ2-5; no reliable D call. From germline, CDR1 is MNHEY and CDR2 SMNVEV (reference sequence). V lost 6 bases and J 5 bases, leaving 13 bases between the germline ends. The CDR3 totals 13 residues. In DNA form, the CDR3 reads TGTGCCAGCAGGCCTGGTAGTTGGGAGACCCAGTACTTC. This translates into CASRPGSWETQYF.

The chain combines TRBV4-3 with TRBJ2-5; 9 nucleotides agree with TRBD1. The J call may be faulty, since TRBJ2-7 better matches the DNA end. This CDR3 region has 15 residues. The germline V gene encodes CDR1 LGHNA and CDR2 YSLEER. This chain's CDR3 is CASSHRTGAPYEQYF. In DNA form, the CDR3 reads TGCGCCAGCAGCCATCGGACAGGGGCCCCCTACGAGCAGTACTTC.

This chain uses TRBV7-9 with TRBJ1-4; D is unclear. V was trimmed by 9 bases and J by 5 bases, leaving 10 bases between them. The CDR3 spans 12 residues. The V gene's germline CDR1 is SEHNR and CDR2 FQNEAQ (reference sequence). CDR3 sequence (DNA): TGTGCCAGACAAGATGAGAATGAAAAACTGTTTTTT. Amino acids: CARQDENEKLFF. The variable domain in full, completed from reference TRBV7-9 and TRBJ1-4, reads DTGVSQNPRHKITKRGQNVTFRCDPISEHNRLYWYRQTLGQGPEFLTYFQNEAQLEKSRLLSDRFSAERPKGSFSTLEIQRTEQGDSAMYLCARQDENEKLFFGSGTQLSVL.

The CDR3 loop is CASRIGDSNQPQHF. In DNA form, the CDR3 reads TGTGCCAGCAGGATAGGGGATAGCAATCAGCCCCAGCATTTT. The chain combines TRBV28 with TRBJ1-5, with a weak D call TRBD1 (5 bases). The CDR3 runs 14 residues. The germline V gene encodes CDR1 MDHEN and CDR2 SYDVKM. The V gene lost 6 bases and the J gene lost 0 bases, with 9 bases spanning the gap.

The rearrangement uses TRBV6-6 and TRBJ1-3; 8 bases are shared with TRBD1. The CDR3 consists of 14 residues. CDR1 is MNHNY, CDR2 SVGAGI, per germline (reference sequence). The trim removed 2 bases at V and 4 bases at J, leaving 1 base unmatched. The CDR3 protein is CASSYGTGGNTIYF. CDR3 coding DNA: TGTGCCAGCAGTTACGGGACAGGAGGAAACACCATATATTTT.

The rearrangement joins TRBV11-2 to TRBJ1-1, with unresolved D. Germline CDR1 reads SGHAT; CDR2 reads FQNNGV. The CDR3 consists of 15 residues. Trimming pared 3 bases from V and 0 bases from J, leaving 11 bases between. CDR3 amino acids: CASSFPQPMNTEAFF. For the CDR3, the DNA is TGTGCCAGCAGCTTCCCTCAGCCGATGAACACTGAAGCTTTCTTT.

CDR3: CASSPHRGGPYEQYF. Here the CDR3 DNA reads TGTGCCAGCAGCCCCCATCGTGGGGGACCCTACGAGCAGTACTTC. The rearrangement joins TRBV9 to TRBJ2-7, with D perhaps matching TRBD1 or TRBD2 (5 bases each). Trimming took off 4 bases at V and 2 bases at J, with 16 bases between the two ends. The CDR3 has 15 residues. Looked up from germline, CDR1 is SGDLS and CDR2 is YYNGEE.

The chain carries TRBV6-1 and TRBJ2-5; a possible D gene is TRBD2 (7 bases). This CDR3 contains 17 residues. Per the germline V gene, CDR1 is MNHNS and CDR2 is SASEGT. Trimming took 2 bases from V and 4 from J, leaving 20 bases between them. The CDR3 loop reads CASSETRGPREGETQYF. Written as DNA, the CDR3 is TGTGCCAGCAGTGAAACTCGGGGGCCGAGGGAGGGAGAGACCCAGTACTTC.

Written as DNA, the CDR3 is TGTGCCAGCAGTGAAGTGGGAGCCGGTTACGAGCAGTACTTC. Residues: CASSEVGAGYEQYF. The genes are TRBV6-1 and TRBJ2-7, with a weak D call TRBD2 (5 bases). The CDR3 contains 14 residues. V was pared by 1 base and J by 4 bases, with 11 bases between. Germline V CDR1 and CDR2: MNHNS, SASEGT.

This CDR3 is CASSLLQGGSYNEQFF. As DNA, the CDR3 is TGTGCCAGCAGCTTACTCCAGGGGGGATCCTACAATGAGCAGTTCTTC. The genes are TRBV7-9 and TRBJ2-1; TRBD1 might be the D (7 bases). Germline-derived CDR1 and CDR2 are SEHNR and FQNEAQ (reference sequence). Trimming removed 2 bases from V and 1 base from J, with 12 bases in between. CDR3 length equals 16 residues.

The chain carries TRBV4-1 and TRBJ1-2; D gene unclear. Germline V CDR1 and CDR2: MGHRA, YSYEKL. Trimming pared 0 bases from V and 4 bases from J, leaving 9 bases between. This CDR3 spans 14 amino acids. CDR3 in amino acids: CASSQDKAVYGYTF. For the CDR3, the DNA is TGCGCCAGCAGCCAAGATAAGGCAGTCTATGGCTACACCTTC.

This clone occurred once. V and J are TRBV10-3 and TRBJ1-2; no reliable D call. Trimming shortened V by 3 bases and J by 2 bases, and 7 bases separated the two germline ends. The CDR3 is 13 amino acids. Germline V gives CDR1 ENHRY, CDR2 SYGVKD. Written as DNA, the CDR3 is TGTGCCATCAGTGATTTGGCGAACTATGGCTACACCTTC. It codes for CAISDLANYGYTF.

V and J are TRBV27 and TRBJ2-4; D is uncertain. The CDR3 loop spans 12 amino acids. V was pared by 0 bases and J by 3 bases, with 0 bases between. CDR1 is MNHEY, CDR2 SMNVEV, per germline (reference sequence). The CDR3 DNA is TGTGCCAGCAGTTTATCCAAAAACATTCAGTACTTC. It translates to CASSLSKNIQYF.

V is TRBV12-5 and J is TRBJ2-2; D might be TRBD2 (5 bases). The CDR3 sequence is 14 residues long. CDR1 is LGHNT, CDR2 FRNRAP, per germline. Trimming removed 6 bases at V and 5 bases at J, with 13 bases between. The CDR3 DNA reads as TGTGCTAGTGGCCCATTTTCGGGAACCGGGGAGCTGTTTTTT. It yields the protein CASGPFSGTGELFF.

V and J are TRBV9 and TRBJ2-2; perhaps TRBD1 as D (6 bases). V was pared by 1 base and J by 0 bases, with 19 bases between. CDR3 length equals 19 residues. Germline assignment: CDR1 SGDLS and CDR2 YYNGEE. CDR3: CASSVLVGATAANTGELFF. As DNA, the CDR3 is TGTGCCAGCAGCGTATTAGTGGGGGCTACAGCTGCGAACACCGGGGAGCTGTTTTTT. Full variable domain (outside the CDR3, taken from reference TRBV9 and TRBJ2-2): DSGVTQTPKHLITATGQRVTLRCSPRSGDLSVYWYQQSLDQGLQFLIQYYNGEERAKGNILERFSAQQFPDLHSELNLSSLELGDSALYFCASSVLVGATAANTGELFFGEGSRLTVL.

V and J are TRBV5-5 and TRBJ2-3; D perhaps matches TRBD2 (6 bases). The CDR3 has 20 residues. CDR1 and CDR2 (germline): SGHKS, YYEKEE (reference sequence). V lost 0 bases, J lost 2 bases, and 25 bases lay in between. Here the CDR3 DNA reads TGTGCCAGCAGCTTGGCCCCTAGTGGGGGACCGGGGGACCTCACAGATACGCAGTATTTT. This translates into CASSLAPSGGPGDLTDTQYF.

The V gene is TRBV7-9, the J gene TRBJ2-3; D gene unclear. The V end was cut by 5 bases, the J end by 4 bases, with 7 bases between. The CDR3 spans 12 residues. Per the germline V gene, CDR1 is SEHNR and CDR2 is FQNEAQ (reference sequence). The CDR3 sequence is CASSPSPDTQYF. The CDR3 nucleotides read TGTGCCAGCAGCCCCAGCCCAGATACGCAGTATTTT.

This clone came up once. Germline is not matched at one junction end, which may reflect a read error. The chain couples TRBV7-9 to TRBJ2-7; 8 positions agree with TRBD2. There are 15 residues in the CDR3. Germline V gene lookup returns CDR1 SEHNR and CDR2 FQNEAQ (reference sequence). CDR3 coding DNA: TGTGCCAGCAGCTTAGTTCAGGGACTAGTCCCCCCCTCGGACTTC. It specifies CASSLVQGLVPPSDF.